The 20 T cell receptor beta chains below were found in one sample sequenced in a study of beta chain features in type 1 diabetes (dated by TCRdb to the late 2010s). The library relied on the immunoSEQ multiplex PCR assay. The entire amount of isolated RNA was reverse transcribed using the High Capacity cDNA Reverse Transcription Kit, so the sequenced TCRB transcripts were expressed ones. Held by TCRdb, this immuneACCESS table contains in-frame sequences only and omits some clones. Under half of the omission traces to an unresolved V gene where checked; the cause of the rest is unknown. Present in this sample are about 140,000 clones, approximately 9.8% of which were seen just once. The ten largest clones represent 0.65% of the sample. The sample comprised central memory CD4+ T cells from blood. The receptors shown here come from a woman in her forties in good health.

V gene TRBV6-1 combines with J gene TRBJ1-5, with D tentatively TRBD1 (6 bases). This CDR3 region has 14 residues. Germline-derived CDR1 and CDR2 are MNHNS and SASEGT. With 5 bases removed from V and 3 bases from J, the gap between germline ends came to 11 bases. CDR3 sequence: CASSPTGINQPQHF. CDR3 sequence (DNA): TGTGCCAGCAGTCCGACAGGCATCAATCAGCCCCAGCATTTT.

This clone was seen a few times. V usage is TRBV13 and J usage is TRBJ2-7; 11 nucleotides align to TRBD1. The CDR3 contains 15 residues. Germline CDR1 PRHDT, CDR2 FYEKMQ (reference sequence). The V segment lost 3 bases and the J segment 3 bases; nucleotides outside the gene matches: 4. The CDR3 region is CASSFEGTGGYEQYF. The CDR3 DNA follows: TGTGCCAGCAGCTTCGAAGGGACAGGGGGCTACGAGCAGTACTTC.

There are a few counts of this clone. V is TRBV5-4 and J is TRBJ2-7; 8 nucleotides line up with TRBD2. Looked up from germline, CDR1 is SGHNT and CDR2 is YYREEE (reference sequence). The CDR3 runs to 14 residues. Trimming removed 4 bases from V and 0 bases from J; junction bases left unmatched: 3. The CDR3 sequence is CASSGGLVSYEQYF. Written as DNA, the CDR3 is TGTGCCAGCAGCGGGGGACTAGTCTCCTACGAGCAGTACTTC.

This clone came up a few times. The chain has TRBV2 and TRBJ1-1; a possible D gene is TRBD1 (5 bases). Trimming stripped 4 bases from V and 2 bases from J, with 11 bases between. Germline V gene data show CDR1 as SNHLY and CDR2 as FYNNEI. The CDR3 has 14 amino acids. The CDR3, as DNA: TGTGCCAGCAGTGCACCCAGGGAAAACACTGAAGCTTTCTTT. Translating gives CASSAPRENTEAFF. The entire variable domain, with the rest obtained from reference TRBV2 and TRBJ1-1, is as follows: EPEVTQTPSHQVTQMGQEVILRCVPISNHLYFYWYRQILGQKVEFLVSFYNNEISEKSEIFDDQFSVERPDGSNFTLKIRSTKLEDSAMYFCASSAPRENTEAFFGQGTRLTVV.

This clone was seen a few times. V is TRBV7-9 and J is TRBJ2-3; 8 nucleotides match TRBD1. V dropped 1 base and J dropped 4; count of bases not matched to a gene: 13. In germline, CDR1 is SEHNR, CDR2 FQNEAQ (reference sequence). CDR3 length equals 18 residues. Here the CDR3 DNA reads TGTGCCAGCAGCTTAGGGACAGGGATTACCTCCAGGGCAGATACGCAGTATTTT. It specifies CASSLGTGITSRADTQYF.

The table lists this clone with a few counts. The chain couples TRBV5-1 to TRBJ1-1; the match to TRBD1 covers 7 bases. V gave up 2 bases and J gave up 0 bases; unmatched junction bases: 4. This CDR3 is built from 15 residues. From germline, CDR1 is SGHRS and CDR2 YFSETQ. The CDR3 spells CASSFTGTVNTEAFF. CDR3 coding DNA: TGCGCCAGCAGCTTTACCGGGACAGTGAACACTGAAGCTTTCTTT.

This clone came up a few times. The V gene is TRBV6-4, the J gene TRBJ2-7, with unresolved D. CDR3 length: 13 residues. Germline loops: CDR1 MRHNA, CDR2 SNTAGT. V dropped 5 bases and J dropped 3 bases, with 11 bases sitting between them. CDR3 coding DNA: TGTGCCAGCAGTTACGAAGAGGACTACGAGCAGTACTTC. Translated: CASSYEEDYEQYF.

V is TRBV6-1 and J is TRBJ2-1; TRBD1 matches 9 bases. The ends lost 10 bases at V and 5 bases at J; junction bases unmatched: 9. The CDR3 totals 14 residues. Per the germline V gene, CDR1 is MNHNS and CDR2 is SASEGT. As DNA, the CDR3 is TGTGCCACTCAATACGGGACAGGGAACAATGAGCAGTTCTTC. It yields the protein CATQYGTGNNEQFF.

The chain uses TRBV6-5 and TRBJ1-3; TRBD1 aligns across 7 bases. V lost 6 bases and J lost 2; bases outside the gene matches: 7. Germline CDR1 MNHEY, CDR2 SVGAGI. CDR3 size: 15 residues. CDR3 region: CASSFRQGTGNTIYF. CDR3 bases: TGTGCCAGCAGCTTTAGACAGGGCACTGGAAACACCATATATTTT.

This clone was recorded many times. The chain joins TRBV11-2 to TRBJ2-5, with 7 bases aligning to TRBD1. J gave up 9 bases and V 5 bases, and 21 bases lay outside the gene matches. Germline CDR1 reads SGHAT; CDR2 reads FQNNGV. There are 17 residues in the CDR3. CDR3 sequence reads: CASSPLRGRSLKGAQYF. In nucleotides, the CDR3 is TGTGCCAGCAGCCCCCTAAGGGGGCGCTCCCTCAAAGGGGCCCAGTACTTC.

This clone was observed a few times. The chain is built from TRBV12-2 and TRBJ1-6; the table's D call, TRBD1, has no DNA check behind it. TRBV12-2 is an annotated pseudogene. The CDR3 is 19 residues long. CDR3 coding DNA: TGTGCAAGTCGCTTAGCGCTGGACAGTCAGGGATTGATGAGTTCACCCCTCCACTTT. This sequence encodes CASRLALDSQGLMSSPLHF.

A few counts support this clone. The gene calls are TRBV5-1 and TRBJ2-1, with TRBD1 as a possible D gene (5 bases). Between the trimmed V and J ends, which lost 0 bases and 5 bases, there was a span of 12 bases. This CDR3 region has 15 residues. In germline, CDR1 is SGHRS, CDR2 YFSETQ. The CDR3 nucleotides are TGCGCCAGCAGCTTGGCCCGTGCAGGGAACAATGAGCAGTTCTTC. Protein product: CASSLARAGNNEQFF.

The rearrangement uses TRBV7-9 and TRBJ1-6; 9 bases map to TRBD1. The length of the CDR3 is 15 residues. The germline CDR1 and CDR2 sequences are SEHNR and FQNEAQ (reference sequence). Germline trimming cut 10 bases from V and 9 bases from J; bases unmatched to any gene: 13. CDR3 loop: CAIETTGGGGSPLHF. CDR3 bases: TGTGCCATCGAAACTACAGGGGGCGGGGGTTCACCCCTCCACTTT.

This chain joins TRBV5-1 and TRBJ2-3, with a possible D match to TRBD2 (5 bases). The CDR3 is 14 residues long. Trimming took off 6 bases at V and 2 bases at J, with 13 bases between the two ends. CDR1 is SGHRS and CDR2 is YFSETQ in the germline V gene. CDR3 coding DNA: TGCGCCAGCACGAGGGCGGTGTACACAGATACGCAGTATTTT. This translates into CASTRAVYTDTQYF.

This clone was recorded a few times. This chain links TRBV29-1 with TRBJ2-3; 13 bases are a match to TRBD2. Germline V gene sequence: CDR1 SQVTM, CDR2 ANQGSEA. After removal of 3 bases from V and 3 bases from J, the junction contained 3 bases not matched to a gene. The CDR3 has 15 residues. In DNA, the CDR3 is TGCAGCGTTGAGCAACTAGCGGGGGGGACAGATACGCAGTATTTT. Its protein is CSVEQLAGGTDTQYF.

The V and J genes are TRBV5-1 and TRBJ2-1; 12 bases are shared with TRBD2. This CDR3 has 16 amino acids. Germline values: CDR1 SGHRS, CDR2 YFSETQ. V shed 0 bases and J 8 bases; nucleotides not matched to a gene: 6. The CDR3 spells CASSLGLAGGRDEQFF. CDR3 DNA: TGCGCCAGCAGCTTGGGCCTAGCGGGGGGGCGCGATGAGCAGTTCTTC.

This clone occurred a few times. This chain links TRBV7-8 with TRBJ1-2; unclear D gene. The V and J ends lost 5 bases and 2 bases respectively, with 12 bases between them. The CDR3 length is 14 residues. CDR1 SGHVS and CDR2 FQNEAQ come from the germline V gene. The CDR3 coding sequence is TGTGCCAGCAGCCCGACCCGGGAAAACTATGGCTACACCTTC. Translating gives CASSPTRENYGYTF.

This chain connects TRBV2 to TRBJ2-7; 10 nucleotides match TRBD1. The V segment lost 8 bases and the J segment 3 bases; nucleotides outside the gene matches: 7. CDR3 length: 14 residues. Germline V gene sequence: CDR1 SNHLY, CDR2 FYNNEI. The CDR3 DNA reads TGTGCCAGCGTACCCGGGGACAGGGGCTACGAGCAGTACTTC. Translating it yields CASVPGDRGYEQYF.

The chain recombines TRBV19 with TRBJ2-3; D perhaps matches TRBD1 (6 bases). Germline-derived CDR1 and CDR2 are LNHDA and SQIVND (reference sequence). The CDR3 runs 15 residues. Trimming stripped 0 bases from V and 5 bases from J, with 12 bases between. CDR3 amino acids: CASSIDLWTVDTQYF. As DNA, the CDR3 is TGTGCCAGTAGTATAGATCTTTGGACAGTAGATACGCAGTATTTT. Full variable domain (missing parts from reference TRBV19 and TRBJ2-3): DGGITQSPKYLFRKEGQNVTLSCEQNLNHDAMYWYRQDPGQGLRLIYYSQIVNDFQKGDIAEGYSVSREKKESFPLTVTSAQKNPTAFYLCASSIDLWTVDTQYFGPGTRLTVL.

This clone was picked up one time. The CDR3 region has the DNA TGTGCCAGCAGCCCACGGGAGATAGGAGGGACGGACACCTTC. Encoded protein: CASSPREIGGTDTF. The V and J genes are TRBV7-9 and TRBJ1-2; D might be TRBD1 (5 bases). The CDR3 is made up of 14 amino acids. From germline, CDR1 is SEHNR and CDR2 FQNEAQ (reference sequence). Trimming shortened V by 5 bases and J by 12 bases, and 22 bases separated the two germline ends.